The 8 T cell receptor beta chains below come from one sample, sequenced in a study of T cell responses to AZD1222 COVID-19 vaccine. Assay used: immunoSEQ multiplex PCR; TCRdb lists only in-frame clones, some missing. Of 100,000 to 130,000 clones in the sample, around 87% were seen once. This specimen consisted of peripheral blood, obtained on day 0 of AZD1222 vaccination. These TCRs come from an adult in good health.

The table lists this clone with a count of one. This CDR3 is CASSYGQGGGYTF. DNA of the CDR3: TGTGCCAGCAGTTACGGACAGGGTGGGGGCTACACCTTC. The rearrangement joins TRBV5-6 to TRBJ1-2; 8 positions agree with TRBD1. This CDR3 region has 13 residues. Unmatched junction bases numbered 8, after V lost 5 bases and J lost 8 bases. CDR1 is SGHDT and CDR2 is YYEEEE in the germline V gene.

The chain employs TRBV30 and TRBJ1-4; unclear D gene. CDR1 is GTSNPN and CDR2 is SVGIG in the germline V gene (reference sequence). The CDR3 consists of 13 residues. Trimming took 7 bases from V and 5 from J, leaving 14 bases between them. CDR3 residues: CASPTVFNEKLFF. CDR3 nucleotide sequence: TGTGCCTCCCCGACGGTCTTCAATGAAAAACTGTTTTTT.

The chain uses TRBV7-3 and TRBJ2-7; 10 bases are shared with TRBD2. Germline CDR1 reads SGHTA; CDR2 reads FQGTGA. The CDR3 is made up of 15 amino acids. The J segment lost 2 bases and the V segment lost 2 bases, leaving 3 bases of the junction unmatched. This chain's CDR3 is CASSLSSGSPYEQYF. The CDR3 DNA reads as TGTGCCAGCAGCTTATCTAGCGGGAGCCCCTACGAGCAGTACTTC. The full variable domain, its missing parts supplied by reference TRBV7-3 and TRBJ2-7, is GAGVSQTPSNKVTEKGKYVELRCDPISGHTALYWYRQSLGQGPEFLIYFQGTGAADDSGLPNDRFFAVRPEGSVSTLKIQRTERGDSAVYLCASSLSSGSPYEQYFGPGTRLTVT.

V gene TRBV30 combines with J gene TRBJ1-1; 10 nucleotides match TRBD1. The junction had 10 bases not matched to a gene; V was cut back by 5 bases and J by 1 base. The CDR3 has 16 residues. Germline CDR1 is GTSNPN and CDR2 is SVGIG (reference sequence). CDR3 sequence (DNA): TGTGCCTGGGACAGGGGGCGAATGGAACGGAACACTGAAGCTTTCTTT. Translated, it gives CAWDRGRMERNTEAFF. The whole variable domain, remainder taken from reference TRBV30 and TRBJ1-1, is SQTIHQWPATLVQPVGSPLSLECTVEGTSNPNLYWYRQAAGRGLQLLFYSVGIGQISSEVPQNLSASRPQDRQFILSSKKLLLSDSGFYLCAWDRGRMERNTEAFFGQGTRLTVV.

The chain links TRBV10-3 to TRBJ2-2; TRBD2 matches at 11 bases. Germline V gene sequence: CDR1 ENHRY, CDR2 SYGVKD. The CDR3 covers 17 residues. V was pared by 5 bases and J by 0 bases, with 5 bases of the junction left unmatched. The CDR3 loop is CAISSTSGSPNTGELFF. DNA of the CDR3: TGTGCCATCAGTAGTACTAGCGGGAGCCCGAACACCGGGGAGCTGTTTTTT.

This clone has just a few counts. The chain recombines TRBV7-9 with TRBJ1-4, with unresolved D. The CDR3 totals 14 residues. Trimming cost V 6 bases and J 7 bases, with 15 bases left between them. In germline, CDR1 is SEHNR, CDR2 FQNEAQ (reference sequence). This chain's CDR3 is CASSEGPVGEKLFF. The CDR3 region has the DNA TGTGCCAGCAGTGAGGGCCCCGTCGGTGAAAAACTGTTTTTT.

J is TRBJ2-7 and V is TRBV4-3, with 10 bases aligning to TRBD2. Per the germline V gene, CDR1 is LGHNA and CDR2 is YSLEER. V dropped 1 base and J dropped 7; count of bases not matched to a gene: 7. The CDR3 extends over 15 amino acids. The CDR3 DNA reads TGCGCCAGCAGCCAAGGCAGCGGGAGGGCCGGAGAGCAGTACTTC. It translates to CASSQGSGRAGEQYF.

This clone appeared a few times. The DNA for the CDR3 is TGCAGTGCTAGTTCGGGGAGCTATGGCTACACCTTC. Its translation: CSASSGSYGYTF. The J gene is TRBJ1-2, the V gene TRBV20-1; no reliable D call. The CDR3 contains 12 residues. Germline V gene lookup returns CDR1 DFQATT and CDR2 SNEGSKA (reference sequence). V lost 3 bases, J lost 4 bases, and 9 bases lay in between.